This T cell receptor beta chain was sequenced in a study of blood T cells in healthy people across ages. About the study: Per every two T cells, about one barcoded beta molecule was captured by template switching.

A J-beta primer mix and a sample-barcoded 5' primer were used in a second PCR of roughly 6 to 11 cycles. From the 5' RACE reads, TCRdb called clonotypes with MiXCR, one entry per CDR3 protein. The profile shows hundreds of thousands of distinct CDR3 sequences, 56% of them singletons. Germline V gene sequence: CDR1 DFQATT, CDR2 SNEGSKA (reference sequence). The CDR3 has 14 amino acids. The V gene lost 6 bases and the J gene lost 0 bases, with 12 bases spanning the gap. Sequenced material: blood. The receptor's source is a man aged 35-49 years in good health. This sequence joins TRBV20-1 and TRBJ2-1; perhaps D is TRBD1 or TRBD2 (5 bases each). CDR3 loop: CSAPKGSSYNEQFF. The CDR3 region has the DNA TGCAGTGCCCCCAAGGGGAGCTCCTACAATGAGCAGTTCTTC.